These 24 T cell receptor beta chains were sequenced from one sample in a study of blood T cell repertoires in COVID-19. Here immunoSEQ multiplex PCR was the method, and the copy in TCRdb shows in-frame clones only, minus some. The sample has about 38,000 clones, about 85% seen once. The specimen sequenced was peripheral blood. These receptors all come from a man between 60 and 75 years old with COVID-19, enrolled during active disease.

The gene calls are TRBV7-2 and TRBJ1-2; D possibly corresponds to TRBD1 (5 bases). The germline V and J ends were trimmed by 7 bases and 4 bases, with 16 bases remaining between them. Germline loops: CDR1 SGHTA, CDR2 FQGNSA. This CDR3 region has 14 residues. CDR3 in amino acids: CASTPGATAYGYTF. DNA for the CDR3: TGTGCCAGCACCCCCGGAGCGACAGCCTATGGCTACACCTTC.

This clone was observed a few times. CDR3 protein: CASSDGRAISPLHF. In DNA, the CDR3 is TGTGCCAGCAGTGATGGCAGGGCGATTTCACCCCTCCACTTT. J is TRBJ1-6 and V is TRBV2; D is perhaps TRBD1 (5 bases). V was cut by 3 bases and J by 9 bases, with 12 bases left in between. The CDR3 covers 14 residues. Germline CDR1 SNHLY, CDR2 FYNNEI.

The V gene is TRBV29-1, the J gene TRBJ1-1; D not resolved. The CDR3 covers 12 residues. Trimming stripped 4 bases from V and 0 bases from J, with 6 bases between. The germline V gene has CDR1 SQVTM and CDR2 ANQGSEA. The CDR3 loop reads CSVGGLNTEAFF. DNA for the CDR3: TGCAGCGTTGGCGGGTTGAACACTGAAGCTTTCTTT.

This clone has a handful of counts. The V and J genes are TRBV7-2 and TRBJ1-1; 8 bases match TRBD1. V lost 3 bases to trimming and J lost 1 base; unmatched junction nucleotides: 1. CDR1 is SGHTA, CDR2 FQGNSA, per germline. The CDR3 extends over 14 amino acids. DNA of the CDR3: TGTGCCAGCAGCTTTGGACAGGGGAACACTGAAGCTTTCTTT. Encoded protein: CASSFGQGNTEAFF.

The chain carries TRBV20-1 and TRBJ1-6; 8 nucleotides align to TRBD1. Germline CDR1 reads DFQATT; CDR2 reads SNEGSKA (reference sequence). Germline trimming cut 3 bases from V and 7 bases from J; bases unmatched to any gene: 8. The CDR3 is made up of 15 amino acids. The CDR3 sequence is CSASPTGVNNSPLHF. In DNA, the CDR3 is TGCAGTGCTAGTCCGACAGGGGTTAACAATTCACCCCTCCACTTT.

The rearrangement uses TRBV19 and TRBJ1-5; 9 positions match TRBD1. Unmatched junction bases numbered 4, after V lost 5 bases and J lost 5 bases. CDR3 length equals 14 residues. Germline CDR1 and CDR2: LNHDA and SQIVND (reference sequence). In DNA, the CDR3 is TGTGCCAGTAGTTCCGGGACAGGGTATCAGCCCCAGCATTTT. This gives the protein CASSSGTGYQPQHF.

The chain joins TRBV28 to TRBJ2-4; 7 bases match TRBD1. After removal of 4 bases from V and 0 bases from J, the junction contained 6 bases not matched to a gene. CDR3 length: 16 residues. Germline values: CDR1 MDHEN, CDR2 SYDVKM. CDR3 bases: TGTGCCAGCAGTTCCTACAGGGGCTTAGCCAAAAACATTCAGTACTTC. It is translated as CASSSYRGLAKNIQYF.

The chain combines TRBV7-9 with TRBJ2-3; a weak D match, TRBD1 (5 bases). Looked up from germline, CDR1 is SEHNR and CDR2 is FQNEAQ (reference sequence). The CDR3 has 16 residues. V was cut by 5 bases and J by 2 bases, with 17 bases left in between. DNA for the CDR3: TGTGCCAGCAGCGCCCGCCCTCAGGGAATCACAGATACGCAGTATTTT. It specifies CASSARPQGITDTQYF. Full variable domain (rest looked up from reference TRBV7-9 and TRBJ2-3): DTGVSQNPRHKITKRGQNVTFRCDPISEHNRLYWYRQTLGQGPEFLTYFQNEAQLEKSRLLSDRFSAERPKGSFSTLEIQRTEQGDSAMYLCASSARPQGITDTQYFGPGTRLTVL.

This chain uses TRBV30 with TRBJ1-6, with D possibly TRBD1 on 6 matching bases. This CDR3 is built from 17 residues. Per germline, CDR1 GTSNPN and CDR2 SVGIG (reference sequence). The V gene lost 1 base and the J gene lost 7 bases, with 20 bases spanning the gap. CDR3 amino acids: CAWSESHYRESNSPLHF. The CDR3 DNA follows: TGTGCCTGGAGTGAATCACATTACAGGGAGAGCAATTCACCCCTCCACTTT. Full variable domain (remainder filled in from reference TRBV30 and TRBJ1-6): SQTIHQWPATLVQPVGSPLSLECTVEGTSNPNLYWYRQAAGRGLQLLFYSVGIGQISSEVPQNLSASRPQDRQFILSSKKLLLSDSGFYLCAWSESHYRESNSPLHFGNGTRLTVT.

The rearrangement links TRBV3-1 (or the pseudogene TRBV3-2) to TRBJ1-5, with 10 bases lining up with TRBD1. Germline assignment: CDR1 LGHDT and CDR2 YNNKEL (reference sequence). The CDR3 loop spans 16 amino acids. V lost 0 bases and J lost 7; bases outside the gene matches: 6. DNA of the CDR3: TGTGCCAGCAGCCAAGATCTGGGACAGGGGAAACAGCCCCAGCATTTT. The encoded protein is CASSQDLGQGKQPQHF.

The V and J genes are TRBV28 and TRBJ2-4; D might be TRBD2 (5 bases). With 6 bases removed from V and 10 bases from J, the gap between germline ends came to 19 bases. This CDR3 is built from 14 residues. CDR1 and CDR2 (germline): MDHEN, SYDVKM. This CDR3 is CASSPFTRPGIQYF. CDR3 sequence (DNA): TGTGCCAGCAGCCCTTTTACTAGGCCGGGGATTCAGTACTTC.

This clone was observed once. The gene calls are TRBV3-1 (or the pseudogene TRBV3-2) and TRBJ1-1, with 7 bases fitting TRBD1. Trimming cost V 1 base and J 5 bases; bases outside gene matches: 7. CDR1 LGHDT and CDR2 YNNKEL come from the germline V gene (reference sequence). The CDR3 is made up of 15 amino acids. For the CDR3, the DNA is TGTGCCAGCAGCCAAGGGCGGAGGGGGCGGACTGAAGCTTTCTTT. Protein product: CASSQGRRGRTEAFF.

The chain employs TRBV7-6 and TRBJ1-6; no clear D. V shed 3 bases and J shed 6 bases, with 12 bases lying between them. The CDR3 totals 15 residues. The germline CDR1 and CDR2 sequences are SGHVS and FNYEAQ. CDR3 coding DNA: TGTGCCAGCAGCTTGGACCTCGGGGTTAATTCACCCCTCCACTTT. Amino acids: CASSLDLGVNSPLHF. Based on the CDR3 plus reference TRBV7-6 and TRBJ1-6, the full variable domain is GAGVSQSPRYKVTKRGQDVALRCDPISGHVSLYWYRQALGQGPEFLTYFNYEAQQDKSGLPNDRFSAERPEGSISTLTIQRTEQRDSAMYRCASSLDLGVNSPLHFGNGTRLTVT.

J is TRBJ1-5 and V is TRBV3-1 (or the pseudogene TRBV3-2); 7 nucleotides match TRBD1. The germline gives CDR1 LGHDT, CDR2 YNNKEL (reference sequence). The CDR3 extends over 15 amino acids. Unmatched junction bases numbered 9, after V lost 8 bases and J lost 2 bases. For the CDR3, the DNA is TGTGCCAGCCTATACAGGGGTGAGGGCAATCAGCCCCAGCATTTT. Protein sequence: CASLYRGEGNQPQHF.

This clone turned up a few times. This sequence joins TRBV5-4 and TRBJ2-2; 8 bases map to TRBD1. The CDR3 runs to 15 residues. Germline V CDR1 and CDR2: SGHNT, YYREEE (reference sequence). V was clipped by 4 bases and J by 3 bases; unmatched bases: 5. Here the CDR3 reads CASSEKTGDTGELFF. The CDR3 bases are TGTGCCAGCAGCGAAAAGACAGGGGACACCGGGGAGCTGTTTTTT.

The rearrangement uses TRBV6-5 and TRBJ2-1, with D tentatively TRBD1 (6 bases). CDR3 length equals 12 residues. CDR1 is MNHEY and CDR2 is SVGAGI in the germline V gene. The V gene lost 6 bases and the J gene lost 10 bases, with 13 bases spanning the gap. CDR3 DNA sequence: TGTGCCAGCAGCTCCCCCGGGACAGAGCAGTTCTTC. Translation: CASSSPGTEQFF.

The chain recombines TRBV11-2 with TRBJ2-1; TRBD2 matches at 10 bases. The germline CDR1 and CDR2 sequences are SGHAT and FQNNGV. The CDR3 is 15 amino acids. After removal of 2 bases from V and 6 bases from J, the junction contained 4 bases not matched to a gene. The CDR3 region has the DNA TGTGCCAGCAGCTTAATGGCTAGCGGGAGCAATGAGCAGTTCTTC. Translation: CASSLMASGSNEQFF. The full variable domain, completed using reference TRBV11-2 and TRBJ2-1, is EAGVAQSPRYKIIEKRQSVAFWCNPISGHATLYWYQQILGQGPKLLIQFQNNGVVDDSQLPKDRFSAERLKGVDSTLKIQPAKLEDSAVYLCASSLMASGSNEQFFGPGTRLTVL.

The chain uses TRBV30 and TRBJ1-3; D is possibly TRBD1 (6 bases). The CDR3 length is 15 residues. Germline CDR1 and CDR2: GTSNPN and SVGIG (reference sequence). The V end was cut by 1 base, the J end by 4 bases, with 14 bases between. In DNA form, the CDR3 reads TGTGCCTGGAGTGGCAGGGAGACAGGAGGAAACACCATATATTTT. This encodes CAWSGRETGGNTIYF.

This clone was seen once. CDR3: CASSQLRSYEQYF. CDR3 nucleotides: TGTGCCAGCAGCCAACTGAGGTCCTACGAGCAGTACTTC. The chain employs TRBV14 and TRBJ2-7; D unresolved. CDR1 and CDR2 (germline): SGHDN, FVKESK. V shed 2 bases and J shed 1 base, with 6 bases lying between them. This CDR3 has 13 amino acids.

V is TRBV5-1 and J is TRBJ2-6; D call uncertain. Trimming took 5 bases from V and 0 from J, leaving 6 bases between them. Per the germline V gene, CDR1 is SGHRS and CDR2 is YFSETQ. The CDR3 has 14 amino acids. Here the CDR3 reads CASRYSSGANVLTF. CDR3 DNA sequence: TGCGCCAGCAGGTACAGCTCTGGGGCCAACGTCCTGACTTTC.

V and J are TRBV27 and TRBJ1-5; a weak D match, TRBD1 (6 bases). Trimming left V 6 bases short and J 3 bases short, with 15 bases between. The germline V gene has CDR1 MNHEY and CDR2 SMNVEV (reference sequence). The CDR3 covers 15 residues. Written as DNA, the CDR3 is TGTGCCAGCAGCCCTAGAGGGGGACCCAATCAGCCCCAGCATTTT. It specifies CASSPRGGPNQPQHF.

As concerns this clone: Germline is not matched at one junction end, which may reflect a read error. The chain combines TRBV28 with TRBJ1-3; 10 bases are shared with TRBD1. The CDR3 consists of 14 residues. From germline, CDR1 is MDHEN and CDR2 SYDVKM. The CDR3 DNA follows: TGTGCCAGCATCACATGGACAGGGGGAAGCACCATATATTTT. Translating gives CASITWTGGSTIYF.

The J gene is TRBJ1-2, the V gene TRBV6-1, with 7 bases identical to TRBD1. This CDR3 has 15 residues. CDR1 is MNHNS and CDR2 is SASEGT in the germline V gene. After removal of 1 base from V and 1 base from J, the junction contained 3 bases not matched to a gene. As DNA, the CDR3 is TGTGCCAGCAGTGAAGAGGACAGGCATAACTATGGCTACACCTTC. Protein sequence: CASSEEDRHNYGYTF.

This clone was picked up one time. The chain employs TRBV7-2 and TRBJ1-5; no clear D. The germline gives CDR1 SGHTA, CDR2 FQGNSA. Trimming removed 2 bases from V and 3 bases from J, with 11 bases in between. The length of the CDR3 is 15 residues. In DNA form, the CDR3 reads TGTGCCAGCAGCTTAATCGCCAGTACCAATCAGCCCCAGCATTTT. It yields the protein CASSLIASTNQPQHF.